The subject of this entry is one TCR beta chain. The data were taken from a study of blood T cell repertoires in COVID-19. Study processing details: Estimates of nucleated cell counts were drawn from the amplification of reference gene primers. This table comes from immunoSEQ multiplex PCR, and its TCRdb copy is limited to in-frame clones, with some not included. Clonal size and the V and J genes are those of that table, whereas D and trimming came from the DNA. The table has roughly 300,000 clones, approximately 86% seen once. Germline V gene data show CDR1 as MDHEN and CDR2 as SYDVKM. The CDR3 consists of 16 residues. V was pared by 2 bases and J by 4 bases, with 14 bases between.

V and J are TRBV28 and TRBJ1-4, with D possibly TRBD1 on 5 matching bases. This clonotype was obtained from a woman in her forties with acute COVID-19. Sequencing was done on a sample of PBMCs or T cells enriched from blood (not recorded which). CDR3 nucleotide sequence: TGTGCCAGCAGTTTAGTAACGTCCCAGGGTAATGAAAAACTGTTTTTT. It is translated as CASSLVTSQGNEKLFF.